This record covers a single T cell receptor (beta chain). The antigen remains unidentified. The CDR3 is 15 amino acids. Trimming cost V 4 bases and J 5 bases; bases outside gene matches: 9. CDR1 and CDR2 (germline): MGHRA, YSYEKL. Arm-PCR of CDR3 regions and iRepertoire HTBI primers were the basis on which TCR beta libraries were built. Using its own MiXCR run on the multiplex PCR reads, TCRdb lists one record per CDR3 protein. Of over 450,000 distinct CDR3 sequences listed, 20% to 25% are singletons. Time point specified: persistent/refractory GD, antithyroid drugs over 5 years with positive TRAb. PBMC RNA served as the TCR library source. Xi'an, China, was home to the endocrinology department that provided patients. The record originates from a study of regulatory T cells in long-lasting Graves disease. Study results and limitations: With approximately 3,000 shared public clonotypes, persistent patients exceeded new patients, who shared approximately 880. Lower TCR diversity characterized persistent Graves' patients relative to newly diagnosed patients. Persistent disease showed a preference for TRBV28, TRBJ1-2 and TRBJ2-5.

This TCR came from a female donor with Graves disease. The V call is TRBV4-1, the J call TRBJ2-7; 9 bases line up with TRBD1. The sequencing used peripheral blood mononuclear cells (PBMCs), collected when the disease was refractory, from a patient treated with antithyroid drugs. CDR3 nucleotides: TGCGCCAGCAGCCGGCCCGGGACAGGGAACAACGAGCAGTACTTC. Amino acid sequence: CASSRPGTGNNEQYF.